The source of this T cell receptor beta chain is a study of technical replicates of blood from a handful of donors. The assay was immunoSEQ multiplex PCR, and TCRdb's table has in-frame clones only and misses some. Among about 97,000 clones listed, nearly 96% were seen once. The CDR3 covers 17 residues. Trimming removed 5 bases from V and 0 bases from J, with 17 bases in between. Germline values: CDR1 SGHDN, CDR2 FVKESK. Input material: T cells isolated from PBMCs. The chain couples TRBV14 to TRBJ1-3; D unresolved. This receptor was obtained from a human donor in good health. The CDR3 sequence: CASSVWARPSSGNTIYF. CDR3 in DNA: TGTGCCAGCAGCGTATGGGCCCGCCCGAGCTCTGGAAACACCATATATTTT.